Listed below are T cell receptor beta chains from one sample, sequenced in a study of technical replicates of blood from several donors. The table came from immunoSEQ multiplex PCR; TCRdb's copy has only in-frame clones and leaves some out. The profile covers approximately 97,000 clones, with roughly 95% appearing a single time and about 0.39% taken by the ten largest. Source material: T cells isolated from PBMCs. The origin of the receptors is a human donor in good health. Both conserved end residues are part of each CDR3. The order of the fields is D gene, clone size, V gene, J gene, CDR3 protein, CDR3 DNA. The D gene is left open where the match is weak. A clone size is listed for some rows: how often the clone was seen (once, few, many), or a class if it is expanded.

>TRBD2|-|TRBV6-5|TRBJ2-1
CASRTSGSSYNEQFF
TGTGCCAGCAGGACGAGCGGGAGCTCCTACAATGAGCAGTTCTTC
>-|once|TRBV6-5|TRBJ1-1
CASSNRVSNTEAFF
TGTGCCAGCAGTAACAGGGTTTCGAACACTGAAGCTTTCTTT
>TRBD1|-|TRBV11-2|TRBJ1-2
CASSYASGGGYTF
TGTGCCAGCAGCTACGCCTCAGGGGGTGGCTACACCTTC
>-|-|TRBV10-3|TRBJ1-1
CAINTGLNTEAFF
TGTGCCATTAATACAGGGTTAAACACTGAAGCTTTCTTT
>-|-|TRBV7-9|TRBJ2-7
CASSYYYEQYF
TGTGCCAGCAGTTACTACTACGAGCAGTACTTC
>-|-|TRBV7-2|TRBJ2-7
CASSFSVGGYEQYF
TGTGCCAGCAGCTTTTCGGTCGGGGGCTACGAGCAGTACTTC
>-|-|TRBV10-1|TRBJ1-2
CASSESRLPNYGYTF
TGCGCCAGCAGTGAGTCGCGACTGCCTAACTATGGCTACACCTTC
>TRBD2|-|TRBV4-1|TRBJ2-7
CASSLIDSGRGYEQYF
TGCGCCAGCAGCCTCATTGATAGCGGGAGGGGGTACGAGCAGTACTTC
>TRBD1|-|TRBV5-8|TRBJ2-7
CASSLCFVRDRAVYEQYF
TGTGCCAGCAGCTTGTGCTTTGTGAGAGACAGGGCCGTCTACGAGCAGTACTTC
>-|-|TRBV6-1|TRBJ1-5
CASSARTALSNQPQHF
TGTGCCAGCAGTGCTAGGACAGCCCTTAGCAATCAGCCCCAGCATTTT
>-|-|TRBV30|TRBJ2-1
CAWSPQQGHEQFF
TGTGCCTGGAGTCCCCAACAGGGCCATGAGCAGTTCTTC
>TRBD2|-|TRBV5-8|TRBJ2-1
CASSLRTSGRSNEQFF
TGTGCCAGCAGCTTGAGGACTAGCGGGAGGTCGAATGAGCAGTTCTTC
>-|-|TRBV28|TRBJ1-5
CASSFARNQPQHF
TGTGCCAGCAGTTTCGCCAGGAATCAGCCCCAGCATTTT
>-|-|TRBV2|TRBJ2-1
CASLYTAGILNEQFF
TGTGCCAGCTTATACACCGCAGGGATTTTAAATGAGCAGTTCTTC
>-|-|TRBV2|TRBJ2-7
CASSDHFVGGAYEQYF
TGTGCCAGCAGTGATCATTTTGTGGGCGGGGCCTACGAGCAGTACTTC
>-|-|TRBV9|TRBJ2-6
CASSVVAGANVLTF
TGTGCCAGCAGCGTAGTAGCTGGGGCCAACGTCCTGACTTTC
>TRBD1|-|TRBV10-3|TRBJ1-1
CAIRVGQEMNTEAFF
TGTGCCATCAGAGTGGGACAGGAAATGAACACTGAAGCTTTCTTT
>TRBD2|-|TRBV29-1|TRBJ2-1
CSVTLAGGPYNEQFF
TGCAGCGTTACTCTAGCGGGAGGGCCCTACAATGAGCAGTTCTTC
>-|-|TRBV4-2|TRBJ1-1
CASSQEGFGGGGRTEAFF
TGTGCCAGCAGCCAAGAGGGATTTGGGGGGGGAGGAAGAACTGAAGCTTTCTTT
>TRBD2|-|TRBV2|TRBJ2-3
CASSPGEGSTDTQYF
TGTGCCAGCAGTCCTGGGGAGGGGAGCACAGATACGCAGTATTTT
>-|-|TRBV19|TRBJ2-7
CATSTTSRADEQYF
TGTGCCACCAGTACGACCAGCAGGGCTGACGAGCAGTACTTC
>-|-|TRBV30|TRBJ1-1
CAWSSKRMNTEAFF
TGTGCCTGGAGTAGTAAGCGAATGAACACTGAAGCTTTCTTT
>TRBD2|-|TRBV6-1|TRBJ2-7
CASSETSGSSYEQYF
TGTGCCAGCAGTGAAACTAGCGGGAGCTCCTACGAGCAGTACTTC
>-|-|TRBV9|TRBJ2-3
CASSVWREGTQYF
TGTGCCAGCAGCGTATGGCGGGAAGGTACGCAGTATTTT
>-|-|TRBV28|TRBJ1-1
CASSLDSSNTEAFF
TGTGCCAGCAGTCTCGACAGTTCCAACACTGAAGCTTTCTTT
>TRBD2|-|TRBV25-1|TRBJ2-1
CASSESAGAMNEQFF
TGTGCCAGCAGTGAATCAGCGGGAGCCATGAATGAGCAGTTCTTC
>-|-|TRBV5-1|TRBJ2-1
CASSIDSVSYNEQFF
TGCGCCAGCAGCATTGACAGCGTTTCCTACAATGAGCAGTTCTTC
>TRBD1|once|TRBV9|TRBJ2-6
CASSGQGALDSGANVLTF
TGTGCCAGCAGCGGACAGGGGGCCTTGGACTCTGGGGCCAACGTCCTGACTTTC
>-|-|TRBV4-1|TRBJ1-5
CASSPTHYNQPQHF
TGCGCCAGCAGCCCAACCCACTACAATCAGCCCCAGCATTTT
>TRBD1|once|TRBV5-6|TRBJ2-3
CASSVKQGVVTDTQYF
TGTGCCAGCAGCGTAAAACAGGGGGTAGTGACAGATACGCAGTATTTT
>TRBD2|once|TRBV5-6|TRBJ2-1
CASSLGLAGANNEQFF
TGTGCCAGCAGCTTGGGTCTAGCGGGAGCCAACAATGAGCAGTTCTTC
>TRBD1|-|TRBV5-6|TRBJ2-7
CASRPIDRAGEQYF
TGTGCCAGCAGACCCATCGACAGGGCTGGCGAGCAGTACTTC
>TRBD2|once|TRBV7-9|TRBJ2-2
CASHTGGGTGELFF
TGTGCCAGCCACACGGGAGGCGGCACCGGGGAGCTGTTTTTT
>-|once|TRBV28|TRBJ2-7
CASSFNSDSSYEQYF
TGTGCCAGCAGTTTTAACAGTGATAGCTCCTACGAGCAGTACTTC
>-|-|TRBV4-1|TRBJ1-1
CASSRGVPNTEAFF
TGCGCCAGCAGCCGGGGGGTCCCGAACACTGAAGCTTTCTTT
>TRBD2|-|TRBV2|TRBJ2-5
CASKNGLAEETQYF
TGTGCCAGCAAAAATGGACTAGCGGAAGAGACCCAGTACTTC
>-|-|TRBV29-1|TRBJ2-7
CSVQRSYEQYF
TGCAGCGTTCAGAGGAGCTACGAGCAGTACTTC
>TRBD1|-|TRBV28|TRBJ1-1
CASSERTGNTEAFF
TGTGCCAGCAGTGAAAGGACAGGGAACACTGAAGCTTTCTTT
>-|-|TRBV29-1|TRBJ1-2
CSVKTPRGYGYTF
TGCAGCGTTAAAACCCCGAGGGGGTATGGCTACACCTTC
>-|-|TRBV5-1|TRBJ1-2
CASSSDISNYGYTF
TGCGCCAGCAGCTCGGACATCTCCAACTATGGCTACACCTTC
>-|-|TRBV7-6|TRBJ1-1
CASSLFHRNTEAFF
TGTGCCAGCAGCTTATTCCATAGGAACACTGAAGCTTTCTTT
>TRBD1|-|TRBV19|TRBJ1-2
CASSMSRGPGYGYTF
TGTGCCAGTAGTATGTCCAGGGGGCCGGGATATGGCTACACCTTC